Listed below are T cell receptor beta chains from one sample, sequenced in a study of blood T cell repertoires in COVID-19. The method was immunoSEQ multiplex PCR; TCRdb's version includes in-frame clones alone and lacks a portion of them. The sample lists about 260,000 clones; over 75% were seen once. The source material was peripheral blood. Receptors were obtained from a human donor in a cohort sampled during active COVID-19. Each CDR3 is given with its conserved first and last residue. Each record gives: clone size, V gene, J gene, D gene, CDR3 DNA, CDR3 protein. D genes are given only for firm matches. Clone size is given for some rows only: seen once, a few or many times, or a class if the clone is expanded.

size: NA; V: TRBV4-3; J: TRBJ2-3; D: TRBD2; DNA: TGCGCCAGCAGCCCCCTGGGTAGCGGGGACACAGATACGCAGTATTTT; CDR3: CASSPLGSGDTDTQYF
size: NA; V: TRBV7-2; J: TRBJ1-2; D: NA; DNA: TGTGCCAGCAGCCTCCTATACAGGGAGGGCTATGGCTACACCTTC; CDR3: CASSLLYREGYGYTF
size: NA; V: TRBV29-1; J: TRBJ1-2; D: NA; DNA: TGCAGCGTTGATGGTAAGACAGGAAGGAAGTCGGGCTACACCTTC; CDR3: CSVDGKTGRKSGYTF
size: NA; V: TRBV10-3; J: TRBJ2-1; D: TRBD2; DNA: TGTGCCATCAACGCCGGGAGGGCTCAAGTGAATGAGCAGTTCTTC; CDR3: CAINAGRAQVNEQFF
size: NA; V: TRBV28; J: TRBJ1-3; D: TRBD1; DNA: TGTGCCAGCAGTTCTCCCCACGGGACAGGGGACCGCCATGGGGGAAACACCATATATTTT; CDR3: CASSSPHGTGDRHGGNTIYF
size: NA; V: TRBV20-1; J: TRBJ1-2; D: NA; DNA: TGCAGTGCTAGTATGGCGGCGACCTATGGTTACACCTTC; CDR3: CSASMAATYGYTF
size: NA; V: TRBV27; J: TRBJ1-2; D: NA; DNA: TGTGCCAGCACAGGCCGCTATGGCTACACCTTC; CDR3: CASTGRYGYTF
size: NA; V: TRBV7-9; J: TRBJ2-1; D: TRBD2; DNA: TGTGCCAGCAGCCAGAGCGGGGGGAATATTAATGAGCAGTTCTTC; CDR3: CASSQSGGNINEQFF
size: NA; V: TRBV7-9; J: TRBJ2-5; D: TRBD1; DNA: TGTGCCAGCAGCTTGAAGGGACAGCTCCAAGAGACCCAGTACTTC; CDR3: CASSLKGQLQETQYF
size: NA; V: TRBV6-5; J: TRBJ2-7; D: NA; DNA: TGTGCCAGCAGTTTCAGCGACGAGCAGTACTTC; CDR3: CASSFSDEQYF
size: NA; V: TRBV3-1/TRBV3-2; J: TRBJ2-7; D: TRBD1; DNA: TGTGCCAGCAGCTTCGGGACAGGGGACCCCTACGAGCAGTACTTC; CDR3: CASSFGTGDPYEQYF
size: few; V: TRBV14; J: TRBJ1-5; D: NA; DNA: TGTGCCAGCAGCCAATGGGGGGGGCAGCCCCAGCATTTT; CDR3: CASSQWGGQPQHF
size: NA; V: TRBV16; J: TRBJ2-1; D: NA; DNA: TGTGCCAGCAGCCAATCGGCGGGTTCTGTACCCGCCTACAATGAGCAGTTCTTC; CDR3: CASSQSAGSVPAYNEQFF
size: once; V: TRBV5-1; J: TRBJ1-2; D: NA; DNA: TGCGCCAGCAGCTTGGCCAAGGGGCAAGACTATGGCTACACCTTC; CDR3: CASSLAKGQDYGYTF
size: NA; V: TRBV5-4; J: TRBJ2-3; D: TRBD2; DNA: TGTGCCAGCAGCTGGACTAGCGGTATTAGCACAGATACGCAGTATTTT; CDR3: CASSWTSGISTDTQYF
size: NA; V: TRBV29-1; J: TRBJ1-6; D: TRBD1; DNA: TGCAGCGTTGAATCGGACAGGGGGCTTCCCCTCCACTTT; CDR3: CSVESDRGLPLHF
size: few; V: TRBV2; J: TRBJ2-7; D: NA; DNA: TGTGCCAGCAGTGACGGCTACGAGCAGTACTTC; CDR3: CASSDGYEQYF
size: NA; V: TRBV12-5; J: TRBJ1-1; D: NA; DNA: TGTGCTAGTGGTTTAGGGGCTTCGGCGCTGGGAGCTTTCTTT; CDR3: CASGLGASALGAFF
size: NA; V: TRBV19; J: TRBJ2-1; D: TRBD2; DNA: TGTGCCAGTAAGGAGACTAGCGGGAGATTGGGGAATGAGCAGTTCTTC; CDR3: CASKETSGRLGNEQFF
size: NA; V: TRBV19; J: TRBJ2-3; D: NA; DNA: TGTGCCAGTACCCCAACGGACTGGGGTAAAGATACGCAGTATTTT; CDR3: CASTPTDWGKDTQYF
size: few; V: TRBV10-1; J: TRBJ1-4; D: TRBD1; DNA: TGCGCCAGCACTCGCCGACAGGGAACTAATGAAAAACTGTTTTTT; CDR3: CASTRRQGTNEKLFF
size: NA; V: TRBV5-1; J: TRBJ2-3; D: NA; DNA: TGCGCCAGCAGTCCCAGGGTTCGTGGCACAGATACGCAGTATTTT; CDR3: CASSPRVRGTDTQYF
size: NA; V: TRBV18; J: TRBJ2-5; D: TRBD1; DNA: TGTGCCAGCTCACCCGGGACAGGGCAGAACCAAGAGACCCAGTACTTC; CDR3: CASSPGTGQNQETQYF
size: NA; V: TRBV7-7; J: TRBJ2-1; D: NA; DNA: TGTGCCAGCAGCTTAGGCAGGGAAGATGAGCAGTTCTTC; CDR3: CASSLGREDEQFF
size: NA; V: TRBV7-3; J: TRBJ2-7; D: NA; DNA: TGTGCCAGCAGCTTAAAACTCTCCTACGAGCAGTACTTC; CDR3: CASSLKLSYEQYF
size: NA; V: TRBV30; J: TRBJ2-1; D: TRBD2; DNA: TGTGCCTGGAGTCGGGGGAGGGCTCAGTTCTTC; CDR3: CAWSRGRAQFF
size: few; V: TRBV7-9; J: TRBJ1-6; D: NA; DNA: TGTGCCAGCAGCTTACCCTTTTCACCCCTCCACTTT; CDR3: CASSLPFSPLHF
size: NA; V: TRBV27; J: TRBJ1-3; D: TRBD1; DNA: TGTGCCAGCAGTTCCCATGGACAGGGCTCTGGAAACACCATATATTTT; CDR3: CASSSHGQGSGNTIYF
size: few; V: TRBV5-4; J: TRBJ2-7; D: NA; DNA: TGTGCCAGCAGCTTGGACGGGGGAGGACTTTACGAGCAGTACTTC; CDR3: CASSLDGGGLYEQYF
size: NA; V: TRBV30; J: TRBJ2-3; D: TRBD2; DNA: TGTGCCTGGAGTTGGGCGGGGGGAGATACGCAGTATTTT; CDR3: CAWSWAGGDTQYF
size: few; V: TRBV27; J: TRBJ1-1; D: NA; DNA: TGTGCCAGCAGTTTGGGGGGAGCCACTGAAGCTTTCTTT; CDR3: CASSLGGATEAFF
size: NA; V: TRBV28; J: TRBJ2-6; D: TRBD1; DNA: TGTGCCAGCAGCCTGGGGGAACAGGGGATCTCTGGGGCCAACGTCCTGACTTTC; CDR3: CASSLGEQGISGANVLTF